This record covers a single T cell receptor (beta chain). This entry comes from a study of T cell clones after liver transplantation. Sequencing used immunoSEQ multiplex PCR; TCRdb keeps in-frame clones, though not all of them. The table has roughly 20,000 clones, 88% seen once. The CDR3 is 13 amino acids. V dropped 3 bases and J dropped 6 bases, with 9 bases sitting between them. Germline CDR1 SEHNR, CDR2 FQNEAQ (reference sequence). This sequence joins TRBV7-9 and TRBJ2-1; TRBD2 is a possible D gene (6 bases). Sequences were derived from CD8+ T cells from blood, sampled before liver transplant. This sequence originates from a human donor who received a liver transplant. In nucleotides, the CDR3 is TGTGCCAGCAGCTTTTGGGACTCCAATGAGCAGTTCTTC. The encoded protein is CASSFWDSNEQFF.